This note documents a single TCR beta chain sequence. What this receptor recognizes is not known. The conserved final phenylalanine or tryptophan is absent from the CDR3, which likely points to a read error. The DNA is omitted, as the CDR3 cannot be located on it reliably, and the CDR3 follows TCRdb's listing. Whole blood was collected in K2EDTA tubes by collaborating institutions according to the institutions' own protocols. For TCRbeta analysis, collaborator samples were shipped as frozen whole blood, as isolated PBMCs, or as DNA extracted from either sample type. The record originates from a study of blood T cell repertoires in COVID-19 (dated by TCRdb to the early 2020s). In the study overall: Samples from collaborators originated in the United States, Italy and Spain and spanned both the acute and convalescent phases of COVID-19. The prospective study material was composed of cDNA or gDNA derived from T cells, B-cell-depleted T cells, or PBMCs. The dataset comprised deeply sampled blood TCRbeta repertoires from subjects exposed to, actively infected with, or recovered from COVID-19. The repertoires were released in a freely available public database intended as a resource for research on the immune response to SARS-CoV-2. The samples were drawn from the first 160 participants of the ongoing ImmuneRACE study and from over a thousand subjects provided by 6 global collaborators. The sample metadata nearly always contained a de-identified subject ID, COVID-19 status, age in years and sex. HLA class I and class II types, where available, came from metadata supplied by the sample provider rather than from assay-based typing. Study-wide conclusions, independent of this receptor: The amount of clinical and demographic metadata varied by source and participant and was provided uncurated.

CDR1 and CDR2 are drawn from the germline V gene (reference sequence): DFQATT, SNEGSKA. The CDR3 is made up of 12 amino acids, end residues included. TCRbeta CDR3 regions were amplified from genomic DNA by means of the immunoSEQ Assay, a bias-controlled multiplex PCR. In the paper's pipeline: The number of nucleated cells in each sample was estimated from the amplification of reference gene primers within the assay. To quantify the absolute abundance of each unique TCRbeta CDR3 rearrangement, sequence reads were collapsed and filtered. Productive Simpson clonality was computed per sample as the square root of Simpson's diversity index over productive rearrangements. In TCRdb, the immuneACCESS table is reduced to in-frame sequences with V and J assigned. These tables do not hold every clone; where another copy was compared, an unresolved V gene accounts for under half, and the others remain unexplained. The D gene and trimming were derived from the DNA, and the V and J assignments and clone size from that table. For this sample there are about 160,000 clones; approximately 91% appear just once. Roughly 2% of the sample rests with the top ten.

The receptor was derived from a man between 18 and 35 years old with acute or convalescent COVID-19. The specimen sequenced was peripheral blood. This sequence uses TRBV20-1 and TRBJ1-5. The CDR3 region reads CSASTPEGYYHV.